The 3 T cell receptor beta chains in this list originate from one sample, sequenced in a study of cytomegalovirus exposure and HLA in healthy donors (dated by TCRdb to about 2017). Preparation of the library involved the immunoSEQ multiplex PCR assay. A mixture of 60 forward primers for TCR Vbeta segments and 13 reverse primers for TCR Jbeta segments was used in the multiplex PCR. TCRdb stores this immuneACCESS table with in-frame sequences only. Part of the clones is absent; in the studies checked, under half of the shortfall reflects unresolved V genes, and no reason is known for the rest. The sample data list 85,000 to 130,000 clones, and approximately 79% of these were observed just once. In total, the top ten clones hold 5.8% of the sample. Sample: PBMCs. The receptors were gathered from a man in his fifties or sixties in good health and CMV-seropositive.

The chain combines TRBV9 with TRBJ2-3; possible D gene TRBD2, 5 bases. V was trimmed by 0 bases and J by 8 bases, leaving 19 bases between them. Looked up from germline, CDR1 is SGDLS and CDR2 is YYNGEE. The CDR3 has 16 residues. The CDR3 protein is CASSVAGSPVDGTQYF. DNA of the CDR3: TGTGCCAGCAGCGTAGCGGGGTCCCCCGTTGACGGTACGCAGTATTTT.

The V and J genes are TRBV7-2 and TRBJ2-1; TRBD2 is a possible D gene (7 bases). Trimming removed 6 bases from V and 0 bases from J, with 12 bases in between. The CDR3 has 15 amino acids. Germline CDR1 SGHTA, CDR2 FQGNSA. The DNA of the CDR3 is TGTGCCAGCAGTGGAGGGGGGGACTCCTACAATGAGCAGTTCTTC. This translates into CASSGGGDSYNEQFF.

This rearrangement joins TRBV27 to TRBJ2-1, with TRBD1 as a possible D gene (5 bases). Deletions cut 5 bases from V and 2 bases from J, with 7 bases between. This CDR3 is built from 13 residues. CDR1 is MNHEY, CDR2 SMNVEV, per germline (reference sequence). CDR3 in amino acids: CASSRTPYNEQFF. The CDR3 DNA reads TGTGCCAGCAGTCGGACACCCTACAATGAGCAGTTCTTC.